This T cell receptor (beta chain) originates from a study of PD-1 blockade in classical Hodgkin lymphoma. Study-wide findings and caveats: Relative to healthy donors, newly diagnosed patients reportedly had lower baseline TCR diversity, which was reported as lower still in relapsed/refractory patients.

In the case of this clone: The antigen is unknown.

Profiled with immunoSEQ multiplex PCR; TCRdb holds only in-frame clones, not every one. The sample has about 30,000 clones, approximately 80% seen once. From germline, CDR1 is MGHDK and CDR2 SYGVNS. The CDR3 runs 8 residues. The V and J ends lost 9 bases and 7 bases respectively, with 4 bases between them. Stated time point: cycle 4 day 1 (C4D1), after less than 7 weeks of nivolumab. Exposure to brentuximab vedotin varied, and each patient had relapsed following autologous stem cell transplantation. The clonotype originates from a human donor with classical Hodgkin lymphoma. The V and J genes are TRBV25-1 and TRBJ2-7; no reliable D call. The sample here was peripheral blood mononuclear cells (PBMCs), taken before the fourth cycle of nivolumab. CDR3 DNA sequence: TGTGCCAGGGCAGAGCAGTACTTC. This encodes CARAEQYF.